The rows below give T cell receptor beta chains drawn from one sample of a study of blood T cell repertoires in COVID-19. The table came from immunoSEQ multiplex PCR; TCRdb's copy has only in-frame clones and leaves some out. The table records approximately 150,000 clones, about 87% of them present only once. Input material: peripheral blood. The receptor set was obtained from a woman aged 45-65 years with active or convalescent COVID-19. CDR3s include the opening cysteine and the closing phenylalanine or tryptophan. D genes are given only for firm matches. A row's size may be missing; if present it is once, few, many or a size class.

j_call | clone_size | d_call | v_call | cdr3_nt | cdr3_aa
TRBJ2-1 | NA | TRBD2 | TRBV5-1 | TGCGCCAGCAGCTCCAGAGCGGGGGGCTCCAGCAATGAGCAGTTCTTC | CASSSRAGGSSNEQFF
TRBJ2-7 | NA | TRBD2 | TRBV28 | TGTGCCAGCGGTACTAGCGGGAGGGCCTCCGAGCAGTACTTC | CASGTSGRASEQYF
TRBJ1-1 | NA | NA | TRBV5-8 | TGTGCCAGCAGCTTGTTCCAGGGGAACCTTGGAGCTTTCTTT | CASSLFQGNLGAFF
TRBJ2-7 | NA | TRBD1 | TRBV15 | TGTGCCACCAGCAGAGGGGCAGGGGGTTACGAGCAGTACTTC | CATSRGAGGYEQYF
TRBJ1-6 | NA | NA | TRBV10-3 | TGTGCCATCAGTGAAAGGGCCCAGGAGGGGTCACCCCTCCACTTT | CAISERAQEGSPLHF
TRBJ2-5 | NA | TRBD2 | TRBV9 | TGTGCCAGCAGCGTTGCGGGAGTGCAGCCGACCCAGTACTTC | CASSVAGVQPTQYF
TRBJ2-5 | once | NA | TRBV27 | TGTGCCAGCAGTAGGCGGGCAGCCCAAGAGACCCAGTACTTC | CASSRRAAQETQYF
TRBJ2-1 | NA | TRBD1 | TRBV10-3 | TGTGCCATCATGCCTCAGGGGGCGCGAGGCTACAATGAGCAGTTCTTC | CAIMPQGARGYNEQFF
TRBJ1-1 | NA | NA | TRBV13 | TGTGCCAGCAGCCCAGGCAACACTGAAGCTTTCTTT | CASSPGNTEAFF
TRBJ1-3 | once | TRBD1 | TRBV6-5 | TGTGCCAGCAAAGAGGGGGCCTCTGGAAACACCATATATTTT | CASKEGASGNTIYF
TRBJ1-3 | NA | TRBD1 | TRBV9 | TGTGCCAGCAGCGGAGTAATCGGACAGGGGGCTGGAAACACCATATATTTT | CASSGVIGQGAGNTIYF
TRBJ2-7 | NA | NA | TRBV27 | TGTGCCAGCAGTTTAGGACCCGGGGGTAGCTCCTACGAGCAGTACTTC | CASSLGPGGSSYEQYF
TRBJ1-2 | NA | NA | TRBV19 | TGTGCCAGTAGTGCGGCTGTTAACTATGGCTACACCTTC | CASSAAVNYGYTF
TRBJ2-2 | NA | TRBD2 | TRBV2 | TGTGCCAGCAGTGATACTGGCGGGGGGCTCACCGGGGAGCTGTTTTTT | CASSDTGGGLTGELFF
TRBJ2-5 | NA | TRBD2 | TRBV6-2/TRBV6-3 | TGTGCCAGCAGTTACTCGATAGGGACTAGTGATCGAGAGACCCAGTACTTC | CASSYSIGTSDRETQYF
TRBJ2-6 | NA | TRBD1 | TRBV5-1 | TGCGCCAGCAGCCCCCTTAACACCGGGACAGGGGGGGAAGTCGGGTACTCTGGGGCCAACGTCCTGACTTTC | CASSPLNTGTGGEVGYSGANVLTF
TRBJ1-5 | NA | TRBD1 | TRBV27 | TGTGCCAGCAGTTTAGAAGGTTTCCTACAGGGGACCTCTGACAATCAGCCCCAGCATTTT | CASSLEGFLQGTSDNQPQHF
TRBJ1-5 | NA | NA | TRBV30 | TGTGCCTGGAGTTACGGGGGAATTGGCAATCAGCCCCAGCATTTT | CAWSYGGIGNQPQHF
TRBJ2-2 | NA | TRBD1 | TRBV7-9 | TGTGCCAGCAGCTTCGACAGGGTAGCCACCGGGGAGCTGTTTTTT | CASSFDRVATGELFF
TRBJ2-2 | NA | NA | TRBV12-2 | TGTGCAAGGCACCTCGGACAGCCGATAAACACCGGGGAGCTGTTTTTT | CARHLGQPINTGELFF
TRBJ1-2 | once | NA | TRBV11-2 | TGTGCCAGCAGCCCCCTAGAGAACTATGGCTACACCTTC | CASSPLENYGYTF
TRBJ1-1 | few | TRBD1 | TRBV5-1 | TGCGCCAGCAGCTTATACGGGACAGGGATTTTGAACACTGAAGCTTTCTTT | CASSLYGTGILNTEAFF
TRBJ2-5 | NA | TRBD2 | TRBV10-3 | TGTGCCATCAGTGAAGGGGAGGGATCCGGGGAGACCCAGTACTTC | CAISEGEGSGETQYF
TRBJ1-1 | once | TRBD1 | TRBV5-1 | TGCGCCAGCAGCTTTGGGGGGACAGGGGCCCGCACTGAAGCTTTCTTT | CASSFGGTGARTEAFF